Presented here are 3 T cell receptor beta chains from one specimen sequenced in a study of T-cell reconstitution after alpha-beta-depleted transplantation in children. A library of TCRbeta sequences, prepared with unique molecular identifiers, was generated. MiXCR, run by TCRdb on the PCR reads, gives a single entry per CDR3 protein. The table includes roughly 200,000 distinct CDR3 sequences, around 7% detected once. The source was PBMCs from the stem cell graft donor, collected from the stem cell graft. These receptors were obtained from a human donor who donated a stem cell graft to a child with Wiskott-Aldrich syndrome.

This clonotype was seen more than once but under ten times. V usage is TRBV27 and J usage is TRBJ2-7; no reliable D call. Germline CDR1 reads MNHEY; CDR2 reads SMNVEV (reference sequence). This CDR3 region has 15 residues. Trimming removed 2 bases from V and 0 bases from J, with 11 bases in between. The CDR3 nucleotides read TGTGCCAGCAGTTTAGTTCCGGGTACCTCCTACGAGCAGTACTTC. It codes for CASSLVPGTSYEQYF.

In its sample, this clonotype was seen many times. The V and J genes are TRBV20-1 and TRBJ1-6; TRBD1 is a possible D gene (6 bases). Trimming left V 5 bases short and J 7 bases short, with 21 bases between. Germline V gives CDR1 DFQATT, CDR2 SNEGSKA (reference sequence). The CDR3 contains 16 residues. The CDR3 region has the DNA TGCAGTGCTCGCTCCGGGGGGGCGCGTAGAAATTCACCCCTCCACTTT. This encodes CSARSGGARRNSPLHF.

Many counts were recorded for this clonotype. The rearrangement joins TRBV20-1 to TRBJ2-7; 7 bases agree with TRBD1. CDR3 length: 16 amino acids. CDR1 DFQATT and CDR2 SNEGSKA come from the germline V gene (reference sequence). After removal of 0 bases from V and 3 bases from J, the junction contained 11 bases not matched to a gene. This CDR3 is CSARDKGTASFYEQYF. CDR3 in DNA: TGCAGTGCTAGAGATAAAGGGACAGCATCTTTCTACGAGCAGTACTTC.